Sequencing of this T cell receptor beta chain was carried out in a study of blood T cell repertoires in COVID-19. Study overall: Sources were T cells, B-cell-depleted T cells, or PBMCs; the material itself was cDNA or gDNA.

Per the original data handling: The assay estimated nucleated cells by amplifying reference gene primers. Sequenced by immunoSEQ multiplex PCR; TCRdb stores in-frame clones only, minus some. For V, J and clone size, that table is used; D and trimming come from the DNA. Of approximately 670,000 clones detected, about 87% appear once; the ten largest clones hold more than 0.25%. The CDR3 is 14 amino acids. The specimen was peripheral blood. The chain is built from TRBV12-1 and TRBJ1-5; TRBD1 was called by the table and not checked on the DNA. TRBV12-1 is a pseudogene segment. This receptor was obtained from a young woman with acute or convalescent COVID-19. The CDR3 DNA reads TGTGCCAGCAGCTTTGGGGCCCCTCGTTTTCCCCAGCATTTT. Encoded protein: CASSFGAPRFPQHF.